These 15 T cell receptor beta chains originate from one sample sequenced in a study of tumor-infiltrating lymphocytes in oesophageal squamous cell carcinoma. TCRdb reprocessed the PCR reads with MiXCR, giving one entry per CDR3 protein. Among approximately 9,600 distinct CDR3 sequences listed, 58% were seen once. Sequences were obtained from esophageal tumor tissue. The receptors come from a female donor with esophageal squamous cell carcinoma.

This clonotype has a count of ten or more. The rearrangement joins TRBV5-4 to TRBJ2-7, with 11 bases identical to TRBD2. In germline, CDR1 is SGHNT, CDR2 YYREEE (reference sequence). V dropped 0 bases and J dropped 1; count of bases not matched to a gene: 6. This CDR3 has 17 amino acids. This CDR3 is CASSLELAGASSYEQYF. The CDR3 coding sequence is TGTGCCAGCAGCTTGGAACTAGCGGGAGCTTCGTCCTACGAGCAGTACTTC.

V gene TRBV7-6 combines with J gene TRBJ2-3; D call uncertain. CDR1 is SGHVS, CDR2 FNYEAQ, per germline. The germline V and J ends were trimmed by 1 base and 0 bases, with 8 bases remaining between them. There are 15 residues in the CDR3. CDR3 residues: CASSLEGLSTDTQYF. In nucleotides, the CDR3 is TGTGCCAGCAGCTTAGAGGGTCTGAGCACAGATACGCAGTATTTT.

This clonotype was detected only once. The chain has TRBV6-1 and TRBJ2-5; TRBD2 matches at 7 bases. This CDR3 has 12 residues. V lost 5 bases and J lost 5; bases outside the gene matches: 2. Germline CDR1 reads MNHNS; CDR2 reads SASEGT. CDR3 sequence (DNA): TGTGCCAGCAGTTCCGGGGGGGAGACCCAGTACTTC. It codes for CASSSGGETQYF.

V gene TRBV7-6 combines with J gene TRBJ2-3, with 10 nucleotides matching TRBD1. CDR1 is SGHVS, CDR2 FNYEAQ, per germline. V lost 5 bases to trimming and J lost 14 bases; unmatched junction nucleotides: 16. The CDR3 sequence is 15 residues long. This CDR3 is CASSPGTGVAGELYF. DNA for the CDR3: TGTGCCAGCAGCCCAGGGACAGGGGTGGCCGGGGAGCTGTATTTT.

The sample holds one count of this clonotype. V gene TRBV4-2 combines with J gene TRBJ2-1, with 9 bases matching TRBD1. The assigned J gene may be wrong: the sequence end matches TRBJ2-5 better. Germline values: CDR1 LGHNA, CDR2 YNFKEQ. This CDR3 has 15 residues. Written as DNA, the CDR3 is TGTGCCAGCAGCCAGGGACAGGGAACGGGAGAGACCCAGTACTTC. Protein: CASSQGQGTGETQYF.

This clonotype has ten or more counts. J is TRBJ1-2 and V is TRBV5-1; D is ambiguous. The CDR3 is 13 amino acids. Looked up from germline, CDR1 is SGHRS and CDR2 is YFSETQ. Trimming removed 0 bases at V and 8 bases at J, with 11 bases between. The DNA for the CDR3 is TGCGCCAGCAGCTTGGACAGCCGTGGAGGCTACACCTTC. The encoded protein is CASSLDSRGGYTF.

This clonotype appeared once. The chain couples TRBV28 to TRBJ2-4; 8 bases are shared with TRBD2. The DNA end is a closer match to TRBJ2-5, so the J assignment may be wrong. The CDR3 has 14 residues. Per the germline V gene, CDR1 is MDHEN and CDR2 is SYDVKM. Here the CDR3 reads CALSGRTSPETQYF. The CDR3 DNA sequence: TGTGCCCTTTCCGGTCGGACTAGCCCTGAGACCCAGTACTTC.

Remarks on this clonotype: The conserved phenylalanine or tryptophan normally closing the CDR3 is absent here, so this likely arose from a read error. It is unclear where the CDR3 begins or ends on the DNA, so no DNA is shown, and the CDR3 is as TCRdb lists it. The chain is built from TRBV7-6 and TRBJ2-6; the table calls TRBD1, which could not be checked here. Germline CDR1 reads SGHVS; CDR2 reads FNYEAQ. The CDR3 numbers 16 amino acids, ends counted. The CDR3: CASSIEQGHYGYTFGA.

V is TRBV7-4 and J is TRBJ1-1; tentatively, D is TRBD1 (5 bases). The ends were cut back, 7 bases at V and 6 bases at J, with 21 bases in the middle. The length of the CDR3 is 15 residues. Germline-derived CDR1 and CDR2 are SGHVT and SQSDAQ. CDR3 residues: CASTSGGGRGAEAFF. The CDR3 DNA is TGTGCCAGCACCTCAGGCGGGGGTCGGGGGGCTGAAGCTTTCTTT. The full variable domain, rest sourced from reference TRBV7-4 and TRBJ1-1, is GAGVSQSPRYKVAKRGRDVALRCDSISGHVTLYWYRQTLGQGSEVLTYSQSDAQRDKSGRPSGRFSAERPERSVSTLKIQRTEQGDSAVYLCASTSGGGRGAEAFFGQGTRLTVV.

There are a few counts of this clonotype. The V call is TRBV7-2, the J call TRBJ2-1, with TRBD2 matching 8 bases. CDR1 is SGHTA and CDR2 is FQGNSA in the germline V gene. V was clipped by 3 bases and J by 2 bases; unmatched bases: 3. The CDR3 has 15 amino acids. This CDR3 is CASSFFSGTYNEQFF. Written as DNA, the CDR3 is TGTGCCAGCAGCTTCTTTAGCGGGACCTACAATGAGCAGTTCTTC.

J is TRBJ1-4 and V is TRBV6-4; 8 bases agree with TRBD1. From germline, CDR1 is MRHNA and CDR2 SNTAGT. This CDR3 spans 17 amino acids. Trimming removed 0 bases from V and 6 bases from J; junction bases left unmatched: 9. This CDR3 reads CASSDSGVTGADEKLFF. The CDR3 coding sequence is TGTGCCAGCAGTGACTCAGGGGTGACAGGGGCGGATGAAAAACTGTTTTTT.

This clonotype was recorded a few times. The chain recombines TRBV7-8 with TRBJ2-7; 14 bases line up with TRBD2. Losses at the gene ends were 5 bases for V and 2 bases for J; bases not matched to a gene: 5. The germline CDR1 and CDR2 sequences are SGHVS and FQNEAQ. The CDR3 is made up of 16 amino acids. CDR3: CASSPRTSGRTYEQYF. For the CDR3, the DNA is TGTGCCAGCAGCCCCCGGACTAGCGGGAGGACCTACGAGCAGTACTTC.

V gene TRBV6-2 or TRBV6-3 combines with J gene TRBJ2-7; 11 bases map to TRBD2. The end of the DNA is better explained by TRBJ2-1, so the J call may be wrong. The CDR3 is 15 amino acids. Germline values: CDR1 MNHEY, CDR2 SVGEGT. CDR3 amino acids: CASSWLAGGGDEQFF. The CDR3 DNA reads TGTGCCAGCAGTTGGCTAGCGGGAGGCGGTGATGAGCAGTTCTTC.

This clonotype showed up just a few times. This sequence joins TRBV7-2 and TRBJ2-5, with D perhaps TRBD2 (6 bases). Germline lookup yields CDR1 SGHTA and CDR2 FQGNSA. V lost 4 bases, J lost 5 bases, and 14 bases lay in between. The CDR3 sequence is 14 residues long. The chain's CDR3 is CASSSPTRSETQYF. CDR3 in DNA: TGTGCCAGCAGCTCCCCGACTAGATCGGAGACCCAGTACTTC.

This clonotype was counted only a few times. Here the CDR3 omits its conserved ending phenylalanine or tryptophan, so a read error is the likely source. No DNA is shown, since the ends of the CDR3 on it are uncertain; the CDR3 is the one TCRdb lists. The V gene is TRBV19, the J gene TRBJ2-6. The length of the CDR3 is 8 amino acids, counting both ends. Germline CDR1 LNHDA, CDR2 SQIVND (reference sequence). The chain's CDR3 is CASSFLGQ.